The sequence of this TCR beta chain was determined in a study of blood T cell repertoires in COVID-19. Method: immunoSEQ multiplex PCR; TCRdb's copy keeps in-frame clones and lacks some. The repertoire holds nearly 250,000 clones, with about 83% as singletons. V gave up 5 bases and J gave up 6 bases, with 12 bases separating them. The V gene's germline CDR1 is LNHDA and CDR2 SQIVND (reference sequence). This CDR3 is 13 amino acids long. Input material: peripheral blood. This receptor was taken from an elderly woman with COVID-19, enrolled during active disease. J is TRBJ2-3 and V is TRBV19, with D perhaps TRBD1 (6 bases). The DNA for the CDR3 is TGTGCCAGTAGTCAGGGAAGGGGGGATACGCAGTATTTT. It specifies CASSQGRGDTQYF.